Below are 29 T cell receptor beta chains sequenced from a single sample in a study of blood T cell repertoires in COVID-19. Sequencing was performed with immunoSEQ multiplex PCR; in TCRdb, only in-frame clones are kept and a portion is missing. The sample holds about 130,000 clones; roughly 89% are singletons and the top ten take about 4.5%. Sequenced input: peripheral blood. Receptors originate from a man aged 55 to 70 with COVID-19, enrolled during active disease.

V and J are TRBV9 and TRBJ2-2; possible D gene TRBD1, 5 bases. Between the trimmed V and J ends, which lost 2 bases and 3 bases, there was a span of 11 bases. CDR1 and CDR2 (germline): SGDLS, YYNGEE. The CDR3 runs to 15 residues. The CDR3 DNA sequence: TGTGCCAGCAGCGTGTCACGGACATACACCGGGGAGCTGTTTTTT. Translated: CASSVSRTYTGELFF.

The gene calls are TRBV2 and TRBJ2-3, with TRBD2 matching 9 bases. V was clipped by 3 bases and J by 5 bases; unmatched bases: 6. This CDR3 has 15 amino acids. Germline CDR1 reads SNHLY; CDR2 reads FYNNEI. The CDR3 bases are TGTGCCAGCAGTGAGGGACTAGCTAATCGAGATACGCAGTATTTT. This sequence encodes CASSEGLANRDTQYF.

The chain has TRBV2 and TRBJ2-3, with 11 nucleotides matching TRBD2. The germline V gene has CDR1 SNHLY and CDR2 FYNNEI. V trimming: 7 bases; J trimming: 3 bases; junction bases outside the gene matches: 6. CDR3 length: 15 residues. The CDR3 coding sequence is TGTGCCAGCAAGAGACTAGCGGGGATGACAGATACGCAGTATTTT. This translates into CASKRLAGMTDTQYF.

This chain connects TRBV30 to TRBJ2-3; TRBD2 agrees at 9 bases. CDR1 GTSNPN and CDR2 SVGIG come from the germline V gene (reference sequence). J gave up 1 base and V 3 bases, and 11 bases lay outside the gene matches. CDR3 length: 17 amino acids. The CDR3 DNA reads TGTGCCTGGAGAGGGAACGATGCGGGGGGGGGCACAGATACGCAGTATTTT. Its translation: CAWRGNDAGGGTDTQYF.

The table lists this clone with a count of one. This chain uses TRBV5-1 with TRBJ2-3; D may be TRBD1 (5 bases). Trimming took off 7 bases at V and 1 base at J, with 10 bases between the two ends. There are 13 residues in the CDR3. Germline CDR1 and CDR2: SGHRS and YFSETQ. DNA for the CDR3: TGCGCCAGCGGGGCTTCGGGCACAGATACGCAGTATTTT. It is translated as CASGASGTDTQYF. Drawing the rest from reference TRBV5-1 and TRBJ2-3, the complete variable domain is KAGVTQTPRYLIKTRGQQVTLSCSPISGHRSVSWYQQTPGQGLQFLFEYFSETQRNKGNFPGRFSGRQFSNSRSEMNVSTLELGDSALYLCASGASGTDTQYFGPGTRLTVL.

V is TRBV19 and J is TRBJ1-1; no clear D gene. Germline V CDR1 and CDR2: LNHDA, SQIVND (reference sequence). The germline V and J ends were trimmed by 1 base and 5 bases, with 11 bases remaining between them. The CDR3 length is 14 residues. CDR3 nucleotide sequence: TGTGCCAGTAGTATAGGAGGGCTAAGTACTGAAGCTTTCTTT. Protein product: CASSIGGLSTEAFF.

Only one count was recorded for this clone. The chain uses TRBV7-3 and TRBJ2-2, with TRBD1 matching 7 bases. This CDR3 spans 18 amino acids. Germline assignment: CDR1 SGHTA and CDR2 FQGTGA. J gave up 2 bases and V 2 bases, and 11 bases lay outside the gene matches. The CDR3 reads CASSLDGTAHFNTGELFF. The DNA of the CDR3 is TGTGCCAGCAGCTTAGATGGGACAGCTCACTTTAACACCGGGGAGCTGTTTTTT. Drawing the rest from reference TRBV7-3 and TRBJ2-2, the complete variable domain is GAGVSQTPSNKVTEKGKYVELRCDPISGHTALYWYRQSLGQGPEFLIYFQGTGAADDSGLPNDRFFAVRPEGSVSTLKIQRTERGDSAVYLCASSLDGTAHFNTGELFFGEGSRLTVL.

J is TRBJ2-7 and V is TRBV5-1; D remains ambiguous. Per germline, CDR1 SGHRS and CDR2 YFSETQ. The CDR3 has 14 residues. Between the trimmed V and J ends, which lost 4 bases and 6 bases, there was a span of 17 bases. The CDR3 is CASSALIAQPEQYF. The CDR3 DNA reads TGCGCCAGCAGCGCTTTGATAGCTCAGCCCGAGCAGTACTTC.

This clone has a single count. This sequence joins TRBV19 and TRBJ1-2; tentative D call: TRBD1 (6 bases). With 4 bases removed from V and 0 bases from J, the gap between germline ends came to 6 bases. Germline CDR1 reads LNHDA; CDR2 reads SQIVND (reference sequence). The CDR3 extends over 13 amino acids. CDR3 DNA sequence: TGTGCCAGTAGTAGGACAGCTAACTATGGCTACACCTTC. Translated, it gives CASSRTANYGYTF.

This clone appeared once. This rearrangement joins TRBV27 to TRBJ1-1; D remains ambiguous. Germline CDR1 MNHEY, CDR2 SMNVEV (reference sequence). The V gene lost 5 bases and the J gene lost 4 bases, with 11 bases spanning the gap. The CDR3 sequence is 13 residues long. The chain's CDR3 is CASSLRVFTEAFF. The CDR3 DNA is TGTGCCAGCAGTCTCCGGGTTTTCACTGAAGCTTTCTTT.

This chain joins TRBV19 and TRBJ1-1; the D is unclear. CDR1 and CDR2 (germline): LNHDA, SQIVND (reference sequence). Trimming took off 6 bases at V and 3 bases at J, with 8 bases between the two ends. This CDR3 comprises 12 residues. CDR3 DNA sequence: TGTGCCAGTAGCACACGGGACACTGAAGCTTTCTTT. Encoded protein: CASSTRDTEAFF.

The chain is built from TRBV5-1 and TRBJ2-2; the D is unclear. CDR3 length equals 14 residues. The germline V and J ends were trimmed by 6 bases and 5 bases, with 14 bases remaining between them. The germline gives CDR1 SGHRS, CDR2 YFSETQ. The DNA for the CDR3 is TGCGCCAGCACCCTCCAAGCCCGAACCGGGGAGCTGTTTTTT. Its translation is CASTLQARTGELFF.

The V and J genes are TRBV2 and TRBJ2-7, with 8 nucleotides matching TRBD1. Trimming at V came to 9 bases and at J to 6 bases, leaving 7 bases not matched to a gene. CDR3 length: 12 residues. Per germline, CDR1 SNHLY and CDR2 FYNNEI. The CDR3 loop is CASQTGASEQYF. As DNA, the CDR3 is TGTGCCAGTCAGACAGGGGCCAGCGAGCAGTACTTC.

The rearrangement links TRBV11-3 to TRBJ2-3; 8 bases agree with TRBD1. This CDR3 region has 14 residues. The junction had 4 bases not matched to a gene; V was cut back by 6 bases and J by 2 bases. CDR1 and CDR2 (germline): SGHNT, YENEEA. As DNA, the CDR3 is TGTGCCAGCAGTCCAGGGGGCCTCACAGATACGCAGTATTTT. Translated: CASSPGGLTDTQYF.

This rearrangement joins TRBV27 to TRBJ2-2, with TRBD1 matching 7 bases. Germline V gene data show CDR1 as MNHEY and CDR2 as SMNVEV (reference sequence). Germline trimming cut 2 bases from V and 5 bases from J; bases unmatched to any gene: 5. The length of the CDR3 is 15 residues. The CDR3 loop is CASSLGQAGTGELFF. The CDR3 nucleotides are TGTGCCAGCAGTTTAGGACAGGCCGGGACCGGGGAGCTGTTTTTT.

This chain joins TRBV6-5 and TRBJ1-6; 7 nucleotides line up with TRBD1. The CDR3 has 15 amino acids. After removal of 3 bases from V and 7 bases from J, the junction contained 6 bases not matched to a gene. CDR1 MNHEY and CDR2 SVGAGI come from the germline V gene. CDR3 bases: TGTGCCAGCAGTTATCAAGGGGACAGAAATTCACCCCTCCACTTT. Encoded protein: CASSYQGDRNSPLHF.

This clone appeared once. This chain joins TRBV19 and TRBJ2-1; TRBD1 agrees at 9 bases. V was pared by 5 bases and J by 4 bases, with 3 bases of the junction left unmatched. Germline V lookup: CDR1 LNHDA, CDR2 SQIVND (reference sequence). The length of the CDR3 is 14 residues. CDR3 bases: TGTGCCAGTAGTGTGGACAGGGGTTACAATGAGCAGTTCTTC. Translated, it gives CASSVDRGYNEQFF.

This clone has a single count. The J gene is TRBJ2-2, the V gene TRBV9; unclear D gene. V was clipped by 4 bases and J by 0 bases, with 10 bases between them. The CDR3 covers 15 residues. CDR1 SGDLS and CDR2 YYNGEE come from the germline V gene. The CDR3 loop is CASSRLGANTGELFF. In DNA form, the CDR3 reads TGTGCCAGCAGCCGACTCGGAGCGAACACCGGGGAGCTGTTTTTT.

This clone was seen more than once but under ten times. The V and J genes are TRBV29-1 and TRBJ1-2; 8 bases fit TRBD1. The V and J ends lost 3 bases and 3 bases, in that order; junction bases with no gene match: 3. This CDR3 has 13 residues. Germline V gene sequence: CDR1 SQVTM, CDR2 ANQGSEA. CDR3 loop: CSVETGQDYGYTF. As DNA, the CDR3 is TGCAGCGTTGAGACGGGACAGGACTATGGCTACACCTTC.

This sequence joins TRBV30 and TRBJ1-1, with D unclear. This CDR3 has 14 residues. Germline-derived CDR1 and CDR2 are GTSNPN and SVGIG (reference sequence). V was cut by 0 bases and J by 3 bases, with 11 bases left in between. The CDR3, as DNA: TGTGCCTGGAGTGTAAATTTCGGGTACACTGAAGCTTTCTTT. Protein product: CAWSVNFGYTEAFF.

The chain joins TRBV15 to TRBJ1-2, with 7 positions matching TRBD1. Germline CDR1 reads LNHNV; CDR2 reads YYDKDF (reference sequence). The V segment lost 4 bases and the J segment 2 bases; nucleotides outside the gene matches: 4. The CDR3 extends over 14 amino acids. CDR3 DNA: TGTGCCACCAGCACTAGCAGGGGGAACTATGGCTACACCTTC. Translated: CATSTSRGNYGYTF. Full variable domain (missing parts from reference TRBV15 and TRBJ1-2): DAMVIQNPRYQVTQFGKPVTLSCSQTLNHNVMYWYQQKSSQAPKLLFHYYDKDFNNEADTPDNFQSRRPNTSFCFLDIRSPGLGDTAMYLCATSTSRGNYGYTFGSGTRLTVV.

This clone appeared a single time. The chain carries TRBV28 and TRBJ1-6, with 7 bases identical to TRBD1. This CDR3 comprises 13 residues. V was clipped by 8 bases and J by 10 bases; unmatched bases: 8. Germline loops: CDR1 MDHEN, CDR2 SYDVKM. Here the CDR3 DNA reads TGTGCCAGCTGTTCGACAGGGTGGTCACCCCTCCACTTT. It is translated as CASCSTGWSPLHF.

V and J are TRBV6-5 and TRBJ1-2, with D tentatively TRBD1 (6 bases). In germline, CDR1 is MNHEY, CDR2 SVGAGI. The CDR3 is made up of 15 amino acids. V shed 8 bases and J shed 2 bases, with 18 bases lying between them. The CDR3 here is CASRTRGAANYGYTF. Here the CDR3 DNA reads TGTGCCAGCCGAACGCGGGGGGCAGCGAACTATGGCTACACCTTC.

This chain's CDR3 is CASSGSGGTGETQYF. The CDR3 nucleotides are TGTGCCAGCAGCGGTAGCGGGGGGACGGGAGAGACCCAGTACTTC. This chain links TRBV9 with TRBJ2-5; 10 bases line up with TRBD2. This CDR3 is built from 15 residues. The germline V gene has CDR1 SGDLS and CDR2 YYNGEE. Unmatched junction bases numbered 6, after V lost 3 bases and J lost 4 bases. Drawing the rest from reference TRBV9 and TRBJ2-5, the complete variable domain is DSGVTQTPKHLITATGQRVTLRCSPRSGDLSVYWYQQSLDQGLQFLIQYYNGEERAKGNILERFSAQQFPDLHSELNLSSLELGDSALYFCASSGSGGTGETQYFGPGTRLLVL.

V gene TRBV9 combines with J gene TRBJ2-5; the D is unclear. The V end lost 0 bases, the J end lost 1 base, and 7 bases lay between the germline ends. The V gene's germline CDR1 is SGDLS and CDR2 YYNGEE. The CDR3 is 14 residues long. The CDR3 sequence is CASSVDTIQETQYF. Written as DNA, the CDR3 is TGTGCCAGCAGCGTAGACACCATCCAAGAGACCCAGTACTTC.

This clone was counted a single time. V is TRBV6-5 and J is TRBJ2-7; D is perhaps TRBD2 (6 bases). The V end lost 0 bases, the J end lost 2 bases, and 14 bases lay between the germline ends. This CDR3 contains 16 residues. Per the germline V gene, CDR1 is MNHEY and CDR2 is SVGAGI. The chain's CDR3 is CASSYSSGFHPYEQYF. The CDR3 DNA reads TGTGCCAGCAGTTACTCGAGCGGGTTCCACCCCTACGAGCAGTACTTC.

The chain is built from TRBV19 and TRBJ2-6; the D is unclear. Germline V gives CDR1 LNHDA, CDR2 SQIVND (reference sequence). The length of the CDR3 is 14 residues. V was trimmed by 1 base and J by 2 bases, leaving 3 bases between them. DNA of the CDR3: TGTGCCAGTAGTATAGGGCCTGGGGCCAACGTCCTGACTTTC. Its translation: CASSIGPGANVLTF.

V usage is TRBV7-9 and J usage is TRBJ2-2; perhaps TRBD1 as D (5 bases). Germline CDR1 is SEHNR and CDR2 is FQNEAQ (reference sequence). Trimming shortened V by 3 bases and J by 4 bases, and 12 bases separated the two germline ends. The CDR3 totals 15 residues. The CDR3 DNA reads TGTGCCAGCAGCTTGTCCGCAGGGCTCACCGGGGAGCTGTTTTTT. As protein: CASSLSAGLTGELFF.

The chain employs TRBV5-1 and TRBJ1-1; D is possibly TRBD1 (6 bases). Trimming pared 4 bases from V and 0 bases from J, leaving 10 bases between. Germline CDR1 reads SGHRS; CDR2 reads YFSETQ. There are 14 residues in the CDR3. The CDR3 DNA is TGCGCCAGCAGCGACACAGGGATGAACACTGAAGCTTTCTTT. This gives the protein CASSDTGMNTEAFF.